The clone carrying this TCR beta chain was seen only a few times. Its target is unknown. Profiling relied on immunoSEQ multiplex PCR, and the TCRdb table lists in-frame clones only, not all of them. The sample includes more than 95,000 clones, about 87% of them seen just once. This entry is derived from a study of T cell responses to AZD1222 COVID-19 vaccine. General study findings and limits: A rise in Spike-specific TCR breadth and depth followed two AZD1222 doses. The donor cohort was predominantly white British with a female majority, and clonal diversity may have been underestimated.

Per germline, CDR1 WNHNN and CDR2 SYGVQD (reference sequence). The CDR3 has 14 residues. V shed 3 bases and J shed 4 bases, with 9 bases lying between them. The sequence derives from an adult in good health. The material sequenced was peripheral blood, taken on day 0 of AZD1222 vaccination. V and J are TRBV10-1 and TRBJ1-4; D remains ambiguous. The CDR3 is CASSEDMVNEKLFF. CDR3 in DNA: TGCGCCAGCAGTGAAGATATGGTTAATGAAAAACTGTTTTTT.